Given below is one TCR beta chain in context. Antigen: not known. The investigators split CD4+ cells into a CD45RA+ naive subset and a CD45RA-negative memory subset. At a deep level, the assay was run. Original handling: Junction-only sequences without quality scores came from ImmunoSEQ, so filtering differed. Repertoires were generated with immunoSEQ multiplex PCR, while TCRdb's copy carries only in-frame clones and drops some. That table is the source of V, J and clone size, and D and trimming were worked out from the DNA. The profile shows 2.3 million or so clones, approximately 93% of them singletons. These data originate in a study of shared clonotypes between healthy human individuals. CDR1 and CDR2 (germline): SEHNR, FQNEAQ (reference sequence). The CDR3 spans 13 residues. V lost 1 base and J lost 3, with 4 bases in between. Study results and limitations: The authors sampled blood alone, and tissue repertoires likely differ.

The sequence was obtained from a man between 18 and 35 years old in good health. Some clones in this sample may be carry-over from other donors' samples. Sequenced input: naive CD4+ T cells from PBMCs. The sample's subset: CD45RA+ positively selected. This chain links TRBV7-9 with TRBJ1-5, with D unclear. Here the CDR3 DNA reads TGTGCCAGCAGCTTAGTAGCCAATCAGCCCCAGCATTTT. Protein product: CASSLVANQPQHF.